These 16 T cell receptor beta chains were all obtained from the same sample, sequenced in a study of T cells in Graves' hyperthyroidism and ophthalmopathy. Amplified TCR beta CDR3 regions came from RNA transcripts. First-round RT-PCR of the TCR CDR3 relied on the HTBI primer set. TCRdb reanalysed the multiplex PCR reads using MiXCR and keeps one entry per CDR3 protein. This table holds a few hundred thousand distinct CDR3 sequences, roughly 14% found once. Sequencing was performed on blood. All receptors come from a man aged 30-40 years with Graves' hyperthyroidism that later progressed to Graves' ophthalmopathy.

V gene TRBV4-1 combines with J gene TRBJ1-2; tentative D call: TRBD1 (5 bases). The CDR3 runs to 15 residues. The germline V gene has CDR1 MGHRA and CDR2 YSYEKL. Between the trimmed V and J ends, which lost 0 bases and 4 bases, there was a span of 12 bases. Here the CDR3 reads CASSQDGGGTYGYTF. CDR3 nucleotide sequence: TGCGCCAGCAGCCAAGATGGGGGGGGGACCTATGGCTACACCTTC.

V and J are TRBV6-6 and TRBJ1-3, with D unclear. Germline V lookup: CDR1 MNHNY, CDR2 SVGAGI (reference sequence). The CDR3 spans 17 residues. Between the trimmed V and J ends, which lost 0 bases and 0 bases, there was a span of 12 bases. CDR3 loop: CASSYSRRVSSGNTIYF. The CDR3 nucleotides read TGTGCCAGCAGTTACTCGCGGAGGGTCAGCTCTGGAAACACCATATATTTT.

This clonotype was seen at least ten times. This chain links TRBV20-1 with TRBJ2-1, with TRBD2 matching over 12 bases. Germline V gene sequence: CDR1 DFQATT, CDR2 SNEGSKA (reference sequence). The CDR3 has 15 residues. Trimming cost V 1 base and J 10 bases; bases outside gene matches: 8. In nucleotides, the CDR3 is TGCAGTGCTAGAGGAGGACTAGCGGGATCGAACGAGCAGTTCTTC. It translates to CSARGGLAGSNEQFF.

This clonotype was counted ten times or more. This sequence joins TRBV5-1 and TRBJ1-5; D is possibly TRBD1 (5 bases). The CDR3 sequence is 15 residues long. Germline CDR1 reads SGHRS; CDR2 reads YFSETQ. Trimming removed 0 bases at V and 2 bases at J, with 9 bases between. The CDR3 loop is CASSLETGGNQPQHF. The CDR3 nucleotides are TGCGCCAGCAGCTTGGAAACGGGGGGCAATCAGCCCCAGCATTTT.

This clonotype turned up a few times. The chain combines TRBV4-1 with TRBJ1-2, with unresolved D. CDR1 is MGHRA and CDR2 is YSYEKL in the germline V gene. Trimming stripped 0 bases from V and 7 bases from J, with 12 bases between. The CDR3 extends over 14 amino acids. The CDR3 nucleotides are TGCGCCAGCAGCCAAGATATGGCGACCCGTGGCTACACCTTC. Its translation is CASSQDMATRGYTF.

This clonotype was picked up a small number of times. The chain combines TRBV20-1 with TRBJ1-2, with unresolved D. V lost 5 bases to trimming and J lost 5 bases, with 9 bases between them. Germline-derived CDR1 and CDR2 are DFQATT and SNEGSKA (reference sequence). The CDR3 sequence is 11 residues long. Written as DNA, the CDR3 is TGCAGTGCTGGCAGACTGTATGGCTACACCTTC. Its protein is CSAGRLYGYTF.

The sample holds many counts of this clonotype. The chain carries TRBV20-1 and TRBJ1-1, with D maybe TRBD1 (5 bases). The germline V gene encodes CDR1 DFQATT and CDR2 SNEGSKA (reference sequence). Trimming pared 0 bases from V and 1 base from J, leaving 9 bases between. The CDR3 consists of 14 residues. The CDR3 sequence: CSARDRGANTEAFF. Written as DNA, the CDR3 is TGCAGTGCTAGAGATCGAGGGGCGAACACTGAAGCTTTCTTT.

The genes are TRBV5-1 and TRBJ2-3, with 8 nucleotides matching TRBD1. Trimming cost V 9 bases and J 1 base; bases outside gene matches: 7. CDR1 and CDR2 (germline): SGHRS, YFSETQ. This CDR3 has 14 amino acids. The CDR3 loop reads CATRTGIGTDTQYF. The CDR3, as DNA: TGCGCCACTCGGACAGGGATTGGCACAGATACGCAGTATTTT.

In its sample, this clonotype was seen a few times. A read error is possible here, since a much larger clone lies one base away. The chain is built from TRBV5-1 and TRBJ1-4, with 10 bases that match TRBD1. J gave up 6 bases and V 3 bases, and 2 bases lay outside the gene matches. Germline values: CDR1 SGHRS, CDR2 YFSETQ. The CDR3 length is 14 residues. DNA of the CDR3: TGCGCCAGCAGCTACGGGACAGGGGATGAAAAACTGTTTTTT. Its protein is CASSYGTGDEKLFF.

This clonotype was counted at least ten times. In nucleotides, the CDR3 is TGTGCCAGCAGCTTAGGTCTTAGCGCCTACGAGCAGTACTTC. Encoded protein: CASSLGLSAYEQYF. The chain combines TRBV7-9 with TRBJ2-7; possible D gene TRBD2, 5 bases. Trimming took off 1 base at V and 2 bases at J, with 9 bases between the two ends. Germline CDR1 and CDR2: SEHNR and FQNEAQ (reference sequence). CDR3 length: 14 residues.

With respect to this clonotype: A much more abundant neighbour one base away suggests this may be a read error. This chain uses TRBV2 with TRBJ2-5; 8 bases are a match to TRBD2. The CDR3 contains 13 residues. V lost 4 bases to trimming and J lost 4 bases; unmatched junction nucleotides: 2. CDR1 is SNHLY, CDR2 FYNNEI, per germline. CDR3 loop: CASSGSGAETQYF. Here the CDR3 DNA reads TGTGCCAGCAGTGGTAGCGGGGCAGAGACCCAGTACTTC.

This chain uses TRBV6-2 or TRBV6-3 with TRBJ1-2; D gene unclear. This CDR3 comprises 14 residues. Germline loops: CDR1 MNHEY, CDR2 SVGEGT. The germline V and J ends were trimmed by 3 bases and 4 bases, with 12 bases remaining between them. In DNA form, the CDR3 reads TGTGCCAGCAGTTATGGAACAGCTACCTATGGCTACACCTTC. Amino acids: CASSYGTATYGYTF.

This clonotype has at least ten counts. The V and J genes are TRBV5-1 and TRBJ2-1; weak D call: TRBD2 (7 bases). CDR1 and CDR2 from the germline V gene are SGHRS and YFSETQ. This CDR3 is 15 amino acids long. The germline V and J ends were trimmed by 3 bases and 7 bases, with 17 bases remaining between them. For the CDR3, the DNA is TGCGCCAGCAGCTCCTTGGGGGGGGGGCCGAATGAGCAGTTCTTC. Its translation is CASSSLGGGPNEQFF.

The sample holds many counts of this clonotype. This chain connects TRBV24-1 to TRBJ1-2, with D possibly matching TRBD1 (5 bases). This CDR3 comprises 14 residues. The V and J ends lost 3 bases and 4 bases respectively, with 11 bases between them. Germline CDR1 and CDR2: KGHDR and SFDVKD. CDR3 protein: CATSDAYDSYGYTF. CDR3 bases: TGTGCCACCAGTGATGCGTATGACAGCTATGGCTACACCTTC.

Note on this clonotype: An end of the junction differs from the germline gene, which may be a read error. The chain couples TRBV10-1 to TRBJ2-7, with D unresolved. CDR3 length equals 13 residues. Germline CDR1 WNHNN, CDR2 SYGVQD (reference sequence). CDR3 nucleotides: TGCACCAGCAGTGATACCTTCTCCTACGAGCAGTACTTC. It specifies CTSSDTFSYEQYF.

The chain has TRBV2 and TRBJ2-3, with 10 bases lining up with TRBD2. Looked up from germline, CDR1 is SNHLY and CDR2 is FYNNEI. The trim removed 3 bases at V and 11 bases at J, leaving 11 bases unmatched. This CDR3 comprises 15 residues. This chain's CDR3 is CASSEGLAGVAGQYF. The DNA for the CDR3 is TGTGCCAGCAGTGAGGGCCTAGCGGGGGTCGCGGGGCAGTATTTT. Drawing the rest from reference TRBV2 and TRBJ2-3, the complete variable domain is EPEVTQTPSHQVTQMGQEVILRCVPISNHLYFYWYRQILGQKVEFLVSFYNNEISEKSEIFDDQFSVERPDGSNFTLKIRSTKLEDSAMYFCASSEGLAGVAGQYFGPGTRLTVL.